Below, 25 T cell receptor beta chains from the same sample are listed, as sequenced in a study of blood T cell repertoires in COVID-19. Assay used: immunoSEQ multiplex PCR; TCRdb lists only in-frame clones, some missing. This sample has about 210,000 clones, with 85% found just once. Material for sequencing was peripheral blood. These TCRs come from a man aged 45-65 years with COVID-19, enrolled during active disease.

This sequence joins TRBV7-9 and TRBJ2-5; 10 nucleotides match TRBD1. J lost 2 bases, V lost 5 bases, and 8 bases had no gene match. Germline lookup yields CDR1 SEHNR and CDR2 FQNEAQ (reference sequence). There are 16 residues in the CDR3. The CDR3 protein is CASSPSRTGGQETQYF. The CDR3, as DNA: TGTGCCAGCAGCCCTAGTCGGACAGGGGGTCAAGAGACCCAGTACTTC.

There are a few counts of this clone. The same CDR3 arises from other DNA sequences in this sample as well. The rearrangement uses TRBV7-8 and TRBJ2-3; D is possibly TRBD2 (5 bases). Between the trimmed V and J ends, which lost 1 base and 3 bases, there was a span of 8 bases. This CDR3 is built from 14 residues. CDR1 and CDR2 (germline): SGHVS, FQNEAQ. CDR3 coding DNA: TGTGCCAGCAGCTTAGTTGGGAGAACAGATACGCAGTATTTT. It translates to CASSLVGRTDTQYF.

This chain links TRBV7-3 with TRBJ2-1; D uncertain. The V and J ends lost 1 base and 1 base respectively, with 11 bases between them. This CDR3 region has 16 residues. Germline loops: CDR1 SGHTA, CDR2 FQGTGA. This CDR3 reads CASSLNLTLSYNEQFF. CDR3 bases: TGTGCCAGCAGCTTAAACCTAACTTTATCCTACAATGAGCAGTTCTTC.

This clone was picked up a small number of times. The V and J genes are TRBV7-9 and TRBJ2-5, with D possibly being TRBD2 (6 bases). The V gene's germline CDR1 is SEHNR and CDR2 FQNEAQ (reference sequence). The CDR3 is 15 residues long. The ends were cut back, 5 bases at V and 3 bases at J, with 16 bases in the middle. The CDR3 loop reads CASSTPRDFEETQYF. The CDR3 coding sequence is TGTGCCAGCAGCACCCCCCGGGACTTTGAAGAGACCCAGTACTTC. Supplemented by reference TRBV7-9 and TRBJ2-5, the full variable domain reads DTGVSQNPRHKITKRGQNVTFRCDPISEHNRLYWYRQTLGQGPEFLTYFQNEAQLEKSRLLSDRFSAERPKGSFSTLEIQRTEQGDSAMYLCASSTPRDFEETQYFGPGTRLLVL.

CDR3: CASSAQPTGRGYTF. The CDR3 DNA is TGTGCCAGCAGCGCCCAACCGACAGGCCGGGGCTACACCTTC. The chain uses TRBV9 and TRBJ1-2; a weak D match, TRBD1 (6 bases). Germline CDR1 SGDLS, CDR2 YYNGEE. V lost 3 bases, J lost 8 bases, and 17 bases lay in between. The CDR3 is 14 residues long.

V and J are TRBV30 and TRBJ1-1, with 10 bases lining up with TRBD1. The CDR3 covers 14 residues. The V gene end was trimmed by 3 bases and the J gene end by 6 bases; junction bases not matched to a gene: 7. From germline, CDR1 is GTSNPN and CDR2 SVGIG (reference sequence). The CDR3 loop reads CAWSGGQGFSEAFF. The CDR3 nucleotides are TGTGCCTGGAGCGGGGGACAGGGGTTCTCTGAAGCTTTCTTT.

In its sample, this clone was seen once. This rearrangement joins TRBV18 to TRBJ1-5, with TRBD1 as a possible D gene (5 bases). Per germline, CDR1 KGHSH and CDR2 LQKENI. CDR3 length: 14 residues. The ends were cut back, 4 bases at V and 2 bases at J, with 9 bases in the middle. The CDR3 loop is CASSLQAGNQPQHF. Written as DNA, the CDR3 is TGTGCCAGCTCACTACAGGCGGGCAATCAGCCCCAGCATTTT.

The chain is built from TRBV9 and TRBJ1-4; D might be TRBD1 (6 bases). Trimming removed 0 bases from V and 7 bases from J, with 13 bases in between. The CDR3 covers 15 residues. Germline V gene lookup returns CDR1 SGDLS and CDR2 YYNGEE. The CDR3 reads CASSVGWGQTEKLFF. CDR3 nucleotide sequence: TGTGCCAGCAGCGTAGGATGGGGGCAGACTGAAAAACTGTTTTTT.

The chain combines TRBV11-3 with TRBJ2-5; TRBD1 is a possible D gene (6 bases). V was clipped by 2 bases and J by 1 base, with 11 bases between them. Germline values: CDR1 SGHNT, CDR2 YENEEA. CDR3 size: 15 residues. The CDR3 region is CASSLRAGVQETQYF. DNA of the CDR3: TGTGCCAGCAGCTTAAGGGCAGGGGTCCAAGAGACCCAGTACTTC.

The chain combines TRBV5-6 with TRBJ1-2, with TRBD1 matching over 9 bases. CDR3 length equals 13 residues. CDR1 and CDR2 from the germline V gene are SGHDT and YYEEEE. Losses at the gene ends were 3 bases for V and 7 bases for J; bases not matched to a gene: 4. For the CDR3, the DNA is TGTGCCAGCAGCTGGACAGGGGAAAGTGGCTACACCTTC. Its protein product is CASSWTGESGYTF.

The rearrangement uses TRBV3-1 (or the pseudogene TRBV3-2) and TRBJ1-6; 7 bases agree with TRBD1. The CDR3 is 15 residues long. The V and J ends lost 5 bases and 7 bases, in that order; junction bases with no gene match: 8. Looked up from germline, CDR1 is LGHDT and CDR2 is YNNKEL (reference sequence). CDR3 DNA: TGTGCCAGCAGCGGACAGGCGATCCAGAATTCACCCCTCCACTTT. As protein: CASSGQAIQNSPLHF.

J is TRBJ1-2 and V is TRBV28; a weak D match, TRBD1 (6 bases). CDR1 and CDR2 from the germline V gene are MDHEN and SYDVKM. Trimming cost V 5 bases and J 3 bases, with 16 bases left between them. The CDR3 runs to 15 residues. CDR3 in DNA: TGTGCCAGCAGTCTAGGAGCAGGGGCCCACTATGGCTACACCTTC. It specifies CASSLGAGAHYGYTF.

Comment on this clone: The junction differs from germline at one of its ends, possibly a read error. The V call is TRBV7-9, the J call TRBJ1-1, with 8 bases identical to TRBD1. The V gene's germline CDR1 is SEHNR and CDR2 FQNEAQ (reference sequence). This CDR3 has 14 amino acids. In DNA, the CDR3 is TGTGCCAGCAGCTTACGGGACAGGCCCCCCGAGATGATCTTT. It yields the protein CASSLRDRPPEMIF.

The J gene is TRBJ1-1, the V gene TRBV11-2, with TRBD1 as a possible D gene (6 bases). From germline, CDR1 is SGHAT and CDR2 FQNNGV. The CDR3 runs to 13 residues. V was clipped by 3 bases and J by 3 bases, with 8 bases between them. Written as DNA, the CDR3 is TGTGCCAGCAGCTTCCGGACAGACACTGAAGCTTTCTTT. Protein: CASSFRTDTEAFF.

This chain links TRBV28 with TRBJ1-6; 8 nucleotides match TRBD1. Trimming took 5 bases from V and 11 from J; bases not matched to a gene: 11. The germline CDR1 and CDR2 sequences are MDHEN and SYDVKM. The CDR3 contains 15 residues. CDR3 bases: TGTGCCAGCAGTGTGAGGACAGGGACGTCGACACCCCTCCACTTT. As protein: CASSVRTGTSTPLHF.

J is TRBJ2-7 and V is TRBV9, with D tentatively TRBD2 (5 bases). The V and J ends lost 0 bases and 1 base respectively, with 8 bases between them. The CDR3 sequence is 14 residues long. Germline values: CDR1 SGDLS, CDR2 YYNGEE. The CDR3 DNA reads TGTGCCAGCAGCGTAGCTACGGGATCCTACGAGCAGTACTTC. Protein: CASSVATGSYEQYF.

The J gene is TRBJ1-6, the V gene TRBV19, with TRBD1 matching over 11 bases. Trimming at V came to 6 bases and at J to 5 bases, leaving 6 bases not matched to a gene. The germline V gene has CDR1 LNHDA and CDR2 SQIVND (reference sequence). The CDR3 length is 16 residues. The CDR3 coding sequence is TGTGCCAGTAGCAGGACAGGGGGCAGAAATAATTCACCCCTCCACTTT. It yields the protein CASSRTGGRNNSPLHF.

The chain employs TRBV20-1 and TRBJ2-3; D possibly corresponds to TRBD1 (5 bases). Germline CDR1 and CDR2: DFQATT and SNEGSKA (reference sequence). Trimming stripped 3 bases from V and 0 bases from J, with 10 bases between. This CDR3 region has 14 residues. CDR3 coding DNA: TGCAGTGCTAGTTATCCAGGGAGCACAGATACGCAGTATTTT. Its translation: CSASYPGSTDTQYF.

The chain links TRBV4-3 to TRBJ1-6; D is possibly TRBD1 (6 bases). The V end was cut by 1 base, the J end by 13 bases, with 11 bases between. The CDR3 extends over 13 amino acids. Germline values: CDR1 LGHNA, CDR2 YSLEER. The CDR3 nucleotides are TGCGCCAGCAGCCAAGTCCCAGGGGAGCCCCTCCACTTT. This translates into CASSQVPGEPLHF.

The sample holds one count of this clone. The rearrangement links TRBV6-2 or TRBV6-3 to TRBJ2-3; D call uncertain. Trimming removed 5 bases at V and 6 bases at J, with 12 bases between. Germline V gene sequence: CDR1 MNHEY, CDR2 SVGEGT. The CDR3 runs to 13 residues. As DNA, the CDR3 is TGTGCCAGCAGTAAATTTCGAGCCGATACGCAGTATTTT. Residues: CASSKFRADTQYF.

The chain has TRBV13 and TRBJ2-5; 7 positions match TRBD1. This CDR3 spans 16 amino acids. Per germline, CDR1 PRHDT and CDR2 FYEKMQ (reference sequence). J lost 5 bases, V lost 3 bases, and 12 bases had no gene match. The CDR3 DNA follows: TGTGCCAGCAGCTTTTTGGCAGGGGGTTTTGTCGAGACCCAGTACTTC. This encodes CASSFLAGGFVETQYF.

V usage is TRBV4-2 and J usage is TRBJ2-7, with 8 bases identical to TRBD1. This CDR3 has 16 residues. Trimming cost V 3 bases and J 1 base; bases outside gene matches: 8. Germline CDR1 is LGHNA and CDR2 is YNFKEQ. Here the CDR3 DNA reads TGTGCCAGCAGCCACTCGGGACAGGCGGCGTCCTACGAGCAGTACTTC. Translated, it gives CASSHSGQAASYEQYF.

The chain recombines TRBV7-2 with TRBJ1-1, with D possibly matching TRBD1 (6 bases). The CDR3 has 17 amino acids. Germline V gives CDR1 SGHTA, CDR2 FQGNSA. The V and J ends lost 0 bases and 1 base respectively, with 15 bases between them. In nucleotides, the CDR3 is TGTGCCAGCAGCTTAGCACCCAGGGGCACTGGGAACACTGAAGCTTTCTTT. This gives the protein CASSLAPRGTGNTEAFF.

The chain employs TRBV5-1 and TRBJ2-3; 8 bases fit TRBD1. V lost 4 bases and J lost 0; bases outside the gene matches: 10. The CDR3 runs to 17 residues. Germline CDR1 is SGHRS and CDR2 is YFSETQ. CDR3 DNA sequence: TGCGCCAGCAGCGTAGGACAGGGCGGGACTAGCACAGATACGCAGTATTTT. As protein: CASSVGQGGTSTDTQYF. The full variable domain, its missing parts supplied by reference TRBV5-1 and TRBJ2-3, is KAGVTQTPRYLIKTRGQQVTLSCSPISGHRSVSWYQQTPGQGLQFLFEYFSETQRNKGNFPGRFSGRQFSNSRSEMNVSTLELGDSALYLCASSVGQGGTSTDTQYFGPGTRLTVL.

The chain is built from TRBV28 and TRBJ1-2, with 12 bases lining up with TRBD1. Germline assignment: CDR1 MDHEN and CDR2 SYDVKM. The CDR3 consists of 17 residues. Germline trimming cut 3 bases from V and 4 bases from J; bases unmatched to any gene: 9. The CDR3 DNA is TGTGCCAGCAGTTTTGGGGGGACAGGGGGCGCATCCTATGGCTACACCTTC. Amino acid sequence: CASSFGGTGGASYGYTF.